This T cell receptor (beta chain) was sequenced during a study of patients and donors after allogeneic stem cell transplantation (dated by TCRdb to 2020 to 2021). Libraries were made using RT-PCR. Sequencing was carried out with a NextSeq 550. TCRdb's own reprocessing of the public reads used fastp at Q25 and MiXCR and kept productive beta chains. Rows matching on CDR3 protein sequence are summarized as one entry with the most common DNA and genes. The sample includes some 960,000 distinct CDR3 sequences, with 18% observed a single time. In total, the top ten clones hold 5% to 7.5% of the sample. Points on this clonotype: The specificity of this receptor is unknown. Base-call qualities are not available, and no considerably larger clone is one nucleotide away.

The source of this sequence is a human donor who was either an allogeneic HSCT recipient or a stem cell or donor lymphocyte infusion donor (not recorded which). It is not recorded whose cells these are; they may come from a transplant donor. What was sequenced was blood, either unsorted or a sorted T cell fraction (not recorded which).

CDR3 loop: CASSFGGGLSYEQYF. The base sequence is TGTGCCAGCAGCTTTGGAGGGGGCCTCTCCTACGAGCAGTACTTC. This chain is built from TRBV11-1 and TRBJ2-7; TRBD1 is possibly the D segment (7 matching bases). The CDR3 spans 15 residues, from the cysteine through the phenylalanine. Only the CDR3 part of the read is kept: 45 bases, read in frame from the first base. The junction shows trimming of 3 bases on V and 0 bases on J, plus 12 bases between the germline ends. CDR1 and CDR2 are drawn from the germline V gene (reference sequence): SGHAT, FQDESV.